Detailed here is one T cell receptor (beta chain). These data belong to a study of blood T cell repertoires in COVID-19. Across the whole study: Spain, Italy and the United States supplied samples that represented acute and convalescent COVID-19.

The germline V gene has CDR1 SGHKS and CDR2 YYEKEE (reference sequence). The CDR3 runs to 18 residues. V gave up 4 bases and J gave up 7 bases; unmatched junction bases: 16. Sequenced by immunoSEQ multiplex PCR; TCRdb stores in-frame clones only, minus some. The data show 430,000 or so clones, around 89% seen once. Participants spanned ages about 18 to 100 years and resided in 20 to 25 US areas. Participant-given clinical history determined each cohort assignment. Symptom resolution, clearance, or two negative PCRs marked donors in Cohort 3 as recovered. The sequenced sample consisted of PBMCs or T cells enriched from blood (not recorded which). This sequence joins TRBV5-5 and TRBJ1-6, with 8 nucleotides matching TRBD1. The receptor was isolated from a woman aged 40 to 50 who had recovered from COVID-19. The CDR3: CASSPSAGRGLINSPLHF. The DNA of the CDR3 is TGTGCCAGCAGCCCTTCTGCGGGCAGGGGGCTTATAAATTCACCCCTCCACTTT. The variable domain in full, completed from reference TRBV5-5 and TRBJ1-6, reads DAGVTQSPTHLIKTRGQQVTLRCSPISGHKSVSWYQQVLGQGPQFIFQYYEKEERGRGNFPDRFSARQFPNYSSELNVNALLLGDSALYLCASSPSAGRGLINSPLHFGNGTRLTVT.